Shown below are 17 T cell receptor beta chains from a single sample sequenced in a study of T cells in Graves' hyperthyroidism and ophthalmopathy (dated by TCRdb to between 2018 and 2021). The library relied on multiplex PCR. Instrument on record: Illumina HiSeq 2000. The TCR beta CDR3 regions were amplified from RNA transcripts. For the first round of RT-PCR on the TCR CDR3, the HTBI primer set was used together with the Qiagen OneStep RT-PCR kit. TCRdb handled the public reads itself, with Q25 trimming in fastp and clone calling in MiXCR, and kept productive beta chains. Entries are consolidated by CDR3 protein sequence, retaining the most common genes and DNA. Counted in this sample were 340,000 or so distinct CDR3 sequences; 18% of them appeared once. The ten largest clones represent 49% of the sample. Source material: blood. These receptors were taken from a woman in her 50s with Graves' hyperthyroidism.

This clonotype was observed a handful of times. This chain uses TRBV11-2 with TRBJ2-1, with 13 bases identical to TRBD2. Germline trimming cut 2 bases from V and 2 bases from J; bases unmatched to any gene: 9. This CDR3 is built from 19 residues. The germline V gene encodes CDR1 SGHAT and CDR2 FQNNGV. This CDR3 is CASSLLSPGTSGAYNEQFF. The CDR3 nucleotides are TGTGCCAGCAGCTTACTTTCCCCCGGGACTAGCGGGGCCTACAATGAGCAGTTCTTC.

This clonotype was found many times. The CDR3 sequence is CSAPREGVGTDTQYF. In nucleotides, the CDR3 is TGCAGTGCTCCCCGGGAGGGGGTCGGGACAGATACGCAGTATTTT. V is TRBV20-1 and J is TRBJ2-3, with 8 bases fitting TRBD2. Germline CDR1 is DFQATT and CDR2 is SNEGSKA (reference sequence). Trimming removed 5 bases from V and 3 bases from J; junction bases left unmatched: 10. The CDR3 is made up of 15 amino acids.

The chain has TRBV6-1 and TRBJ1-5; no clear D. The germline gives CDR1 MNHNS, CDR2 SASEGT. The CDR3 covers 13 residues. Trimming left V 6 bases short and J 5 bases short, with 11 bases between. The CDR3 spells CASSEGRYQPQHF. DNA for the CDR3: TGTGCCAGCAGCGAGGGTAGGTATCAGCCCCAGCATTTT.

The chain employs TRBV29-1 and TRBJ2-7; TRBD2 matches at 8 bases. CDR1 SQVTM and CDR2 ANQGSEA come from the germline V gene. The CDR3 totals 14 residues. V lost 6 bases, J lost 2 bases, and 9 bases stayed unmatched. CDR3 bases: TGCAGCGTCGGGGGGGCGGGAGTAGCCTACGAGCAGTACTTC. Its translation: CSVGGAGVAYEQYF.

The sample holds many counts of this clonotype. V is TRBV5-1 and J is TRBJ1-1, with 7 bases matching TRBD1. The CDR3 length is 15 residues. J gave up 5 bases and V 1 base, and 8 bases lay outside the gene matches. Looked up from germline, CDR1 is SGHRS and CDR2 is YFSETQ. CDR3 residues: CASSLLGGADTEAFF. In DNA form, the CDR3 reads TGCGCCAGCAGCTTGTTAGGGGGCGCAGATACTGAAGCTTTCTTT.

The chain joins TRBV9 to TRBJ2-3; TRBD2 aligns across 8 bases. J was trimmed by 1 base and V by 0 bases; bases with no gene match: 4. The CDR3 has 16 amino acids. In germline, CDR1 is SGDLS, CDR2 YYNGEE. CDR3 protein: CASSVEGSGGTDTQYF. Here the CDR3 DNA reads TGTGCCAGCAGCGTAGAGGGTAGCGGGGGCACAGATACGCAGTATTTT.

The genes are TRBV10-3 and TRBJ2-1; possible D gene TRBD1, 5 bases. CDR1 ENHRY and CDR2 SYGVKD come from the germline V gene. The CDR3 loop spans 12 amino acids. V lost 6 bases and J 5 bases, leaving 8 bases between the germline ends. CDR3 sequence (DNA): TGTGCCATCAGACAGGCCAACAATGAGCAGTTCTTC. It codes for CAIRQANNEQFF.

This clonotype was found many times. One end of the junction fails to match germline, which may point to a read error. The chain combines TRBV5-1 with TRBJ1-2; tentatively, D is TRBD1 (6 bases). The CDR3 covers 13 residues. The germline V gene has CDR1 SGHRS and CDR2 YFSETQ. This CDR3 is CASSLEGGRGYTF. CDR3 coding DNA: TGTGCCAGCAGCTTAGAGGGGGGCCGCGGCTACACCTTC.

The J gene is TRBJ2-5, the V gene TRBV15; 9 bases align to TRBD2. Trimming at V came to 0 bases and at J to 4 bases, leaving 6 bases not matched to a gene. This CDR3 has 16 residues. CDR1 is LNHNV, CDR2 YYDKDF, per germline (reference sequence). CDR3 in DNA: TGTGCCACCAGCAGAGACGGGGCGGGGGGGCGAGAGACCCAGTACTTC. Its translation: CATSRDGAGGRETQYF. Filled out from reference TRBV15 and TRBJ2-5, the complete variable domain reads DAMVIQNPRYQVTQFGKPVTLSCSQTLNHNVMYWYQQKSSQAPKLLFHYYDKDFNNEADTPDNFQSRRPNTSFCFLDIRSPGLGDTAMYLCATSRDGAGGRETQYFGPGTRLLVL.

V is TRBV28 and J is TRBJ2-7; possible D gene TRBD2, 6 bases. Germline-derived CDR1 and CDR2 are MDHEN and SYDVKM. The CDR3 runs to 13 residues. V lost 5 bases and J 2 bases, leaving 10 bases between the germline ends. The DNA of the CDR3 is TGTGCCAGCAGTATGGGACTTACCTACGAGCAGTACTTC. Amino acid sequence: CASSMGLTYEQYF.

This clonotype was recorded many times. CDR3: CASRESTANTEAFF. As DNA, the CDR3 is TGTGCCAGCAGGGAATCTACAGCGAACACTGAAGCTTTCTTT. The V and J genes are TRBV6-1 and TRBJ1-1, with D hard to call. Trimming removed 6 bases at V and 1 base at J, with 12 bases between. CDR3 length: 14 amino acids. Germline V gives CDR1 MNHNS, CDR2 SASEGT.

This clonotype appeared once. CDR3: CASSIEWYTGELFF. CDR3 DNA sequence: TGTGCCAGTAGTATAGAGTGGTACACCGGGGAGCTGTTTTTT. This chain connects TRBV19 to TRBJ2-2; D is ambiguous. CDR1 LNHDA and CDR2 SQIVND come from the germline V gene (reference sequence). The CDR3 covers 14 residues. V was trimmed by 0 bases and J by 3 bases, leaving 5 bases between them.

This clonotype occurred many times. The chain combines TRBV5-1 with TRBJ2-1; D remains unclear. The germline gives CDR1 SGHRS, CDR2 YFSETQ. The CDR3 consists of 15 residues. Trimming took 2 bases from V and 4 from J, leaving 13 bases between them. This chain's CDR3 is CASSFANTEYNEQFF. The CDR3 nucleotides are TGCGCCAGCAGCTTCGCGAACACCGAATACAATGAGCAGTTCTTC.

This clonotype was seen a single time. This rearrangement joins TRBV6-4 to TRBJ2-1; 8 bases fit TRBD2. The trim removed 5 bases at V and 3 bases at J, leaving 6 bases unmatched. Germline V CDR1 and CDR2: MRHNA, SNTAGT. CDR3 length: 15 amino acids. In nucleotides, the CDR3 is TGTGCCAGCAGTTACGGCGGGGGGATCTACAATGAGCAGTTCTTC. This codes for CASSYGGGIYNEQFF.

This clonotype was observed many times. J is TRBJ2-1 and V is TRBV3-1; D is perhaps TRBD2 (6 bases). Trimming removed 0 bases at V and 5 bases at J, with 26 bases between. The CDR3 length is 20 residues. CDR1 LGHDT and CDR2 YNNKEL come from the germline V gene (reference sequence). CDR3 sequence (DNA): TGTGCCAGCAGCCAAGATCTTATAATTGAATCGGGCGGGATCAACAATGAGCAGTTCTTC. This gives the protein CASSQDLIIESGGINNEQFF.

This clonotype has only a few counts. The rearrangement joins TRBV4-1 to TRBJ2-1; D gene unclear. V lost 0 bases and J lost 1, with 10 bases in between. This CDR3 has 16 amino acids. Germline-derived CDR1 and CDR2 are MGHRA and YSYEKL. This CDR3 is CASSQDWAESYNEQFF. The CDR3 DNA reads TGCGCCAGCAGCCAAGATTGGGCAGAATCCTACAATGAGCAGTTCTTC.

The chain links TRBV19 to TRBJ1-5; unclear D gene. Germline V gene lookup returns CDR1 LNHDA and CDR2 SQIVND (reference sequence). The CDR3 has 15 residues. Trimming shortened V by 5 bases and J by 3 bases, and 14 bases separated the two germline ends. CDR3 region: CASSPPNFLNQPQHF. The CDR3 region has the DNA TGTGCCAGTAGTCCCCCGAACTTTCTCAATCAGCCCCAGCATTTT.